This T cell receptor (beta chain) was identified during a study of CD8 T cells in ankylosing spondylitis. Overall study results and limits: Reportedly, disease-linked clones are significantly enriched in ankylosing spondylitis patients' matched synovial fluid. What appeared characteristic of ankylosing spondylitis blood was a TCR beta motif of under 10 highly homologous variants.

This CDR3 comprises 14 residues. CDR1 is MNHEY and CDR2 is SVGAGI in the germline V gene. V was trimmed by 4 bases and J by 3 bases, leaving 10 bases between them. The sample holds a few counts of this clonotype. Its antigen is currently unknown. One entry per CDR3 protein, called by TCRdb with MiXCR from the 5' RACE reads. The profile shows around 450,000 distinct CDR3 sequences, 25% to 30% of them singletons. Sequenced material: blood, either unsorted or a sorted T cell fraction (not recorded which). This clonotype was sampled from a male donor with ankylosing spondylitis. This rearrangement joins TRBV6-5 to TRBJ1-5, with D maybe TRBD1 (5 bases). CDR3 sequence reads: CASSFGTDNQPQHF. DNA of the CDR3: TGTGCCAGCAGTTTCGGGACGGACAATCAGCCCCAGCATTTT.